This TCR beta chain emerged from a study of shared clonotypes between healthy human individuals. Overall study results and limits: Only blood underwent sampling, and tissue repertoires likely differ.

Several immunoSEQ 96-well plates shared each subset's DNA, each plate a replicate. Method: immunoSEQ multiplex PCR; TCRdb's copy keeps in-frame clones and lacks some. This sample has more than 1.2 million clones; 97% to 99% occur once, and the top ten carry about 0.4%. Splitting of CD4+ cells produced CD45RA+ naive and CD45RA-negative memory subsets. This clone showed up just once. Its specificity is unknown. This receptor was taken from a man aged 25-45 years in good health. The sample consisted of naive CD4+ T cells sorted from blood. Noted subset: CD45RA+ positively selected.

The CDR3 region is CASSLSGENTEAFF. CDR3 sequence (DNA): TGTGCCAGCAGCTTATCAGGGGAGAACACTGAAGCTTTCTTT. This sequence joins TRBV7-9 and TRBJ1-1; TRBD1 is a possible D gene (6 bases). The CDR3 is 14 amino acids. V lost 2 bases, J lost 1 base, and 8 bases lay in between. Germline CDR1 SEHNR, CDR2 FQNEAQ (reference sequence).